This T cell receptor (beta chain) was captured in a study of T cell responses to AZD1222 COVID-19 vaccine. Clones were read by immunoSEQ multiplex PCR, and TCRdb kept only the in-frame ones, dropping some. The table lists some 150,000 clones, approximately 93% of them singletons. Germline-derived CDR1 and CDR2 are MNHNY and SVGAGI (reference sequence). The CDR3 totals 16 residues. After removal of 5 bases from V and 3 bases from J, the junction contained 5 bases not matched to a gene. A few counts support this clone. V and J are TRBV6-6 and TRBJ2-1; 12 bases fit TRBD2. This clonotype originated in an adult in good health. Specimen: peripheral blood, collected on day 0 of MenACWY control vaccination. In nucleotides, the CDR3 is TGTGCCAGCAGTCGACTAGCGGGGGTGGACTACAATGAGCAGTTCTTC. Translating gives CASSRLAGVDYNEQFF.